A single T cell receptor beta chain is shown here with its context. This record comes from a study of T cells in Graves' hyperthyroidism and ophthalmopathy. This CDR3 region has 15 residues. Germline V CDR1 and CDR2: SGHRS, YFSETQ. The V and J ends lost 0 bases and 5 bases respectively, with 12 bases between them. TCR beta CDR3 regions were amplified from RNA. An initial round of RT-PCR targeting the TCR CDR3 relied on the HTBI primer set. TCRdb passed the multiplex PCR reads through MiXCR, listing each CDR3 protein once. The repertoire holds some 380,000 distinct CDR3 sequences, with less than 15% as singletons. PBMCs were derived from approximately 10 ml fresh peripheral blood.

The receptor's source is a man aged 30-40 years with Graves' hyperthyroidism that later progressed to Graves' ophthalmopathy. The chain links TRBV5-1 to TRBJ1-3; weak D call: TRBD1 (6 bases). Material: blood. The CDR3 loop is CASSLEGGQRNTIYF. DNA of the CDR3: TGCGCCAGCAGCTTGGAGGGGGGGCAGAGAAACACCATATATTTT.